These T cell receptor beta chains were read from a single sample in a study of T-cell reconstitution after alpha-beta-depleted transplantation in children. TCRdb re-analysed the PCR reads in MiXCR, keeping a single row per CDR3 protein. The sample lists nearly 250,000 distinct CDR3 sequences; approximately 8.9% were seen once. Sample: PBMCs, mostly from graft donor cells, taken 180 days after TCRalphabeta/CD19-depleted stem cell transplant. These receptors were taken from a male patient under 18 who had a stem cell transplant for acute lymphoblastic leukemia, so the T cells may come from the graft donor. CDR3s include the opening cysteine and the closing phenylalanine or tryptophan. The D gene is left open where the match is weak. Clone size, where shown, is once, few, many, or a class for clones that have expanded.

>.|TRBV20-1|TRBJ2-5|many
TGCAGTGCTAGAGGGTATGGATTCGTTCCTCCAGAGACCCAGTACTTC
CSARGYGFVPPETQYF
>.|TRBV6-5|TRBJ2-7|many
TGTGCCAGCAGTTCGAGGCTAGTCTACGAGCAGTACTTC
CASSSRLVYEQYF
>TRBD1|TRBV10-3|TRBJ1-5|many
TGTGCCGCAGGGGGGGGCGGTGGGTATAGCAATCAGCCCCAGCATTTT
CAAGGGGGYSNQPQHF
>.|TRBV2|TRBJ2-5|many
TGTGCCAGCACCCCGTTGGGCCGCCAAGAGACCCAGTACTTC
CASTPLGRQETQYF
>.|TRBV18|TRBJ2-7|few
TGTGCCAGCTCTCCTCGGGACACCTCTTACGAGCAGTACTTC
CASSPRDTSYEQYF
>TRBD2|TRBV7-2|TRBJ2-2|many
TGTGCCAGCAGCTTCGGACTAGCGGGGGGGAGGGACACCGGGGAGCTGTTTTTT
CASSFGLAGGRDTGELFF
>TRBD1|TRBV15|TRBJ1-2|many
TGTGCCACCAGCAGAGAGCCCGGGACAGGGCGCGTCTATGGCTACACCTTC
CATSREPGTGRVYGYTF
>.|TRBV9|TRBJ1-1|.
TGTGCCAGCAGCGTAGAGGGGGGCCCGAACACTGAAGCTTTCTTT
CASSVEGGPNTEAFF
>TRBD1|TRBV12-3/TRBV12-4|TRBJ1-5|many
TGTGCCAGCAGCCACCAAAACAGGGGAGGGGGGCAGCCCCAGCATTTT
CASSHQNRGGGQPQHF
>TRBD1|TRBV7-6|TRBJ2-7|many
TGTGCCAGCAGCTTAGTCGCGGGACAGGGGTGGTACGAGCAGTACTTC
CASSLVAGQGWYEQYF
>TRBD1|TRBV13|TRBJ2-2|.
TGTGCCAGCAGCACTGACAGGGAGGAGCTGTTTTTT
CASSTDREELFF
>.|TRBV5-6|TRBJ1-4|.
TGTGCCAGCAGCTTACGATGGCGCAATGAAAAACTGTTTTTT
CASSLRWRNEKLFF
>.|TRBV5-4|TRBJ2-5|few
TGTGCCAGCAGCTCTTCACCGACGGTGGGAGGGGGTAAAAAGACCCAGTACTTC
CASSSSPTVGGGKKTQYF
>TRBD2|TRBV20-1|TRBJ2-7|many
TGCAGTGCTCGGACTAGCGGGAGGTACGAGCAGTACTTC
CSARTSGRYEQYF
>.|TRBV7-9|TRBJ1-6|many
TGTGCCAGCAGGAGTAGCTCCTATAATTCACCCCTCCACTTT
CASRSSSYNSPLHF
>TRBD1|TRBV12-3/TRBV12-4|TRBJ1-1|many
TGTGCCAGCAGTGTACAGGGGGCTCCCACTGAAGCTTTCTTT
CASSVQGAPTEAFF
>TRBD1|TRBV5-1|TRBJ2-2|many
TGCGCCAGCAGCTTGTCGGACAGGGGAGATTCCACCGGGGAGCTGTTTTTT
CASSLSDRGDSTGELFF
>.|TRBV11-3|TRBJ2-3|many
TGTGCCAGCAGCTCTGACTTGGATACGCAGTATTTT
CASSSDLDTQYF
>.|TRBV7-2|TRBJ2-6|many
TGTGCCAGCAGCTTTATTCCCCCGGGGCCGGGGACTGGGGCCAACGTCCTGACTTTC
CASSFIPPGPGTGANVLTF